This TCR beta chain was recovered during a study of blood T cell repertoires in COVID-19. This CDR3 contains 18 residues. Trimming removed 1 base from V and 2 bases from J, with 17 bases in between. Germline CDR1 and CDR2: SEHNR and FQNEAQ (reference sequence). Some clones are missing from TCRdb's copy, which holds only in-frame ones; the method was immunoSEQ multiplex PCR. The profile covers more than 100,000 clones, with about three quarters appearing a single time and more than 0.8% taken by the ten largest. This clone was seen more than once but under ten times. The sample consisted of peripheral blood. This clonotype was sampled from a human donor with acute or convalescent COVID-19. The donor label of this sample is uncertain. The rearrangement uses TRBV7-9 and TRBJ2-2, with D hard to call. The CDR3 sequence is CASSLGAALSLNTGELFF. DNA for the CDR3: TGTGCCAGCAGCTTAGGAGCCGCTCTAAGTCTCAACACCGGGGAGCTGTTTTTT. Full variable domain (rest looked up from reference TRBV7-9 and TRBJ2-2): DTGVSQNPRHKITKRGQNVTFRCDPISEHNRLYWYRQTLGQGPEFLTYFQNEAQLEKSRLLSDRFSAERPKGSFSTLEIQRTEQGDSAMYLCASSLGAALSLNTGELFFGEGSRLTVL.